Listed here is a single TCR beta chain. Its antigen is unknown. This record belongs to a study of cytomegalovirus exposure and HLA in healthy donors. Study-level findings and limits: High specificity and sensitivity for cytomegalovirus status were reported for the classifier. Per a later analysis, HLA-associated TCR beta chains showed more clonal expansion than other, equally common TCR beta chains. Within an earlier analysis, most TCR beta V segments proved productive either about 90% or about 30% of the time.

The CDR3 covers 15 residues. Germline values: CDR1 GTSNPN, CDR2 SVGIG (reference sequence). V was clipped by 2 bases and J by 6 bases; unmatched bases: 6. This cohort consisted of healthy bone marrow donors. PCR involved 60 Vbeta and 13 Jbeta primers. Libraries were prepared by immunoSEQ multiplex PCR; TCRdb keeps only in-frame clonotypes and omits some of them. The table has more than 95,000 clones, 65% to 85% seen once. V and J are TRBV30 and TRBJ1-6; 8 positions match TRBD1. Sequencing input: PBMCs. The TCR sequence derives from a man aged 18 to 29 in good health and CMV-seropositive. CDR3 sequence (DNA): TGTGCCTGGAGTTTATCCGACAGGGGTAATTCACCCCTCCACTTT. It encodes CAWSLSDRGNSPLHF.